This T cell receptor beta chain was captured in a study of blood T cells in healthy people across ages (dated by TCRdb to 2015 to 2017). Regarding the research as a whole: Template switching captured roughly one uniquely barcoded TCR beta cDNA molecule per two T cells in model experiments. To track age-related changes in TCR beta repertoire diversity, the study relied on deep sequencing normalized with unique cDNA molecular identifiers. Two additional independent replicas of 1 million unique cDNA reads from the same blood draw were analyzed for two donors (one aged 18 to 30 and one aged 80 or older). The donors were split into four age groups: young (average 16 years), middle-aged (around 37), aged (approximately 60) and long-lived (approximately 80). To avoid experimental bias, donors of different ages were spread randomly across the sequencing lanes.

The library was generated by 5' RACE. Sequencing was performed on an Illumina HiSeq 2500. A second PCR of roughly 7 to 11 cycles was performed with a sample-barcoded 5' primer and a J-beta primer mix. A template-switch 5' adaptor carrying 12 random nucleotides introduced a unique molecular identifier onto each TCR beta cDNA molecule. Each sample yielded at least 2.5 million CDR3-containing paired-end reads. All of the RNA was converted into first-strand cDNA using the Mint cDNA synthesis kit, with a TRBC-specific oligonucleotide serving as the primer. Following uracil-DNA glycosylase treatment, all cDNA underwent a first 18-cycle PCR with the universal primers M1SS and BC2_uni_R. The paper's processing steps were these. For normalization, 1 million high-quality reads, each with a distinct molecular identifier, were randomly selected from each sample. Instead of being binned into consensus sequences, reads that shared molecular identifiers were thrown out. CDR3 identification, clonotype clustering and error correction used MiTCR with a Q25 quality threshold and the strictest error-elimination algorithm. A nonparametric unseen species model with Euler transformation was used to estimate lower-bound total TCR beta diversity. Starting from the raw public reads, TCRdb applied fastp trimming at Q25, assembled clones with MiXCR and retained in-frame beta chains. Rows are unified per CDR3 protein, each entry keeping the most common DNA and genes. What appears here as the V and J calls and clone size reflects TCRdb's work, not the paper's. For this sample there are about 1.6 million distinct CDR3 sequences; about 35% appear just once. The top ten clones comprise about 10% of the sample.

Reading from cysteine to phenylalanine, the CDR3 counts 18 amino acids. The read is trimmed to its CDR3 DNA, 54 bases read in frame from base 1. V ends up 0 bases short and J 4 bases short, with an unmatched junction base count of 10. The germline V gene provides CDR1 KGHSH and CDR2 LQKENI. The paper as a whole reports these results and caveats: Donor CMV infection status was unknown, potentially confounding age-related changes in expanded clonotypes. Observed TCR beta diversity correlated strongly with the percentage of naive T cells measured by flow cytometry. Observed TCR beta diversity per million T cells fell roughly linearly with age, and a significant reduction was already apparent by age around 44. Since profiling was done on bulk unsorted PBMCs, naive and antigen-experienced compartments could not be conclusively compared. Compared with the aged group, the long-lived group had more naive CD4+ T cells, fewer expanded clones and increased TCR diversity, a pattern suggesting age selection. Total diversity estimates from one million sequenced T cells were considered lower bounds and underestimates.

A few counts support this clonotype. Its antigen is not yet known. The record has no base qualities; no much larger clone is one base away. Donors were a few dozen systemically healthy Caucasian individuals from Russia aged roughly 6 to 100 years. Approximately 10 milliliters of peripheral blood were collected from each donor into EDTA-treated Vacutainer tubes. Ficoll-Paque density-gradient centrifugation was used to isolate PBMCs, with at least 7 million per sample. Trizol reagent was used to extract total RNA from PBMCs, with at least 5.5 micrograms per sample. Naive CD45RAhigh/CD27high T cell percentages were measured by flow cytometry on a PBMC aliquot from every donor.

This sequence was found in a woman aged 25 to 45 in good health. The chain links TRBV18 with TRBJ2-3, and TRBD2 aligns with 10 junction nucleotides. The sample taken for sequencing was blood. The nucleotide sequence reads TGTGCCAGCTCACCACCACTCATTCAGCGGGAGGGTCCAGATACGCAGTATTTT. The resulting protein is CASSPPLIQREGPDTQYF.